This T cell receptor (beta chain) was profiled in a study of long-term antiretroviral therapy in people with HIV. Study overall: The 2015 immediate-ART recommendation was preceded by the earliest samples by about a decade.

Whole-study findings and limits: The study lacked data on ART adherence, viral resistance or therapy changes. Against controls, HIV repertoires showed narrower ranges of CDR3 length.

Investigators performed immunoSEQ version v3.0 at survey level. Clones were read by immunoSEQ multiplex PCR, and TCRdb kept only the in-frame ones, dropping some. The sample shows roughly 28,000 clones, about nine tenths of them seen only once. Comment on this clone: The antigen remains undetermined.

V was trimmed by 2 bases and J by 1 base, leaving 8 bases between them. Germline CDR1 and CDR2: MNHNY and SVGAGI (reference sequence). CDR3 length equals 14 residues. This TCR was recovered from a woman between 40 and 50 years old with HIV. V is TRBV6-6 and J is TRBJ1-2; unclear D gene. Sequencing used unsorted PBMCs, obtained about 5.5 years after starting antiretroviral therapy. The DNA for the CDR3 is TGTGCCAGCAGTTACGCAGACTTTAACTATGGCTACACCTTC. Translated: CASSYADFNYGYTF.